What follows describes a single T cell receptor beta chain. Its antigen is not identified. Each CDR3 protein gets one entry after TCRdb re-called the 5' RACE reads with MiXCR. The repertoire holds some 690,000 distinct CDR3 sequences, around 20% seen once, with roughly 4.3% in the top ten. This record belongs to a study of identical twins. Notes on the study in general: Cord blood beta clonotypes that were abundant carried fewer insertions, and memory repertoires showed no such trend. It was cross-sectional statistical analysis, not following the same donors, that the conclusions relied on.

With 3 bases removed from V and 0 bases from J, the gap between germline ends came to 10 bases. The CDR3 spans 15 residues. The germline gives CDR1 SGHTS, CDR2 YDEGEE. The same specimen was also included in a second study, on T cells expressing NK-cell markers. Per that paper: Within the sequenced cohort of eight donors, seven exhibited HCMV seropositivity and one was seronegative. Researchers report these clonotypes also headed the CD3+CD56-NKG2C+ fraction in a handful of donors.

This TCR derives from a woman between 18 and 30 years old in good health. The sequenced sample was PBMCs. The rearrangement joins TRBV5-8 to TRBJ2-1; D is unclear. CDR3 loop: CASSWGSTSYNEQFF. CDR3 DNA sequence: TGTGCCAGCAGCTGGGGATCAACCTCCTACAATGAGCAGTTCTTC.